The clone carrying this T cell receptor beta chain was seen a handful of times. The V and J ends lost 4 bases and 5 bases, in that order; junction bases with no gene match: 4. The germline V gene encodes CDR1 WNHNN and CDR2 SYGVQD (reference sequence). The CDR3 has 13 residues. Produced via immunoSEQ multiplex PCR; TCRdb's table is partial and in-frame only. The table lists approximately 70,000 clones, roughly 91% of them singletons. These data come from a study of blood T cell repertoires in COVID-19. V is TRBV10-1 and J is TRBJ2-7; TRBD1 aligns across 8 bases. Sequences were obtained from peripheral blood. The receptor was isolated from a man in his forties with COVID-19, enrolled during active disease. CDR3 region: CASSAWTGNEQYF. The CDR3, as DNA: TGCGCCAGCAGTGCTTGGACAGGGAACGAGCAGTACTTC.